These T cell receptor beta chains were read from a single sample in a study of T cell repertoires in cytomegalovirus infection. No cognate antigen is known for these TCRs. Using its own MiXCR run on the reads, TCRdb lists one record per CDR3 protein. In the table there are about half a million distinct CDR3 sequences, under 45% of which are singletons. Sample: cultured PBMCs, taken from culture after CMV antigen stimulation. Every receptor here comes from a human donor in good health (CMV status not recorded). Some clones in this sample may be carry-over from other donors' samples. Each CDR3 is given with its conserved first and last residue. The D gene is left open where the match is weak. Clone size, where shown, is once, few, many, or a class for clones that have expanded.

D	V	size	J	DNA	CDR3
TRBD2	TRBV5-4	-	TRBJ2-5	TGTGCCAGCAGGGGGGGGTTGGAGGGACCGGAGACCCAGTACTTC	CASRGGLEGPETQYF
TRBD2	TRBV6-5	-	TRBJ2-1	TGTGCCAGCAGTTATCGGGCTAGCGGCGACAATGAGCAGTTCTTC	CASSYRASGDNEQFF
TRBD2	TRBV7-2	-	TRBJ2-1	TGTGCCAGCAGCTTAGACGGGACTAGTGGCAATGAGCAGTTCTTC	CASSLDGTSGNEQFF
-	TRBV12-3/TRBV12-4	many	TRBJ2-7	TGTGCCAGCAGTTCAGGGAGTCTCTACGAGCAGTACTTC	CASSSGSLYEQYF
TRBD2	TRBV11-2	-	TRBJ2-1	TGTGCCAGCCGGAGGCCGGGGACTAGCGGGAGCCACAATGAGCAGTTCTTC	CASRRPGTSGSHNEQFF
-	TRBV6-2/TRBV6-3	-	TRBJ1-1	TGTGCCAGCAGAGACACAGCTAACACTGAAGCTTTCTTT	CASRDTANTEAFF
-	TRBV2	once	TRBJ2-7	TGTGCCAGCATTCAGGCCCCTGGAAGAGAGAACTACGAGCAGTACTTC	CASIQAPGRENYEQYF
TRBD1	TRBV30	-	TRBJ2-7	TGTGCCTGGAGTGTACGGTGGGGGACAGGGTCCTACGAGCAGTACTTC	CAWSVRWGTGSYEQYF
TRBD2	TRBV7-9	few	TRBJ2-1	TGTGCCAGCAGCCTACTAGCGGGAGGGCAATCTTTGCAGTTCTTC	CASSLLAGGQSLQFF
TRBD1	TRBV11-2	-	TRBJ2-4	TGTGCCAGCAGCTTAGAACAGGGGGGTTGGAACATTCAGTACTTC	CASSLEQGGWNIQYF
-	TRBV7-2	-	TRBJ2-5	TGTGCCAGCAGCTTAGCCCCTGAAATGGCGACCCAGTACTTC	CASSLAPEMATQYF
-	TRBV7-2	few	TRBJ2-5	TGTGCCAGCAGCTTAGGCCTCGGAGGGGCAGAGACCCAGTACTTC	CASSLGLGGAETQYF
-	TRBV7-9	few	TRBJ1-1	TGTGCCAGCAGCCTAAAACACGAGACTGAAGCTTTCTTT	CASSLKHETEAFF
TRBD1	TRBV5-6	once	TRBJ1-2	TGTGCCAGCAGCTCAGGGGGCATTGACTATGGCTACACCTTC	CASSSGGIDYGYTF
TRBD1	TRBV11-3	once	TRBJ1-1	TGTGCCAGCAGCCCCGGGACAGCTCGAGAGGTTGAAGCTTTCTTT	CASSPGTAREVEAFF
-	TRBV4-1	-	TRBJ2-1	TGCGCCAGCAGGCTGACCGGTTACAATGAGCAGTTCTTC	CASRLTGYNEQFF
-	TRBV12-3/TRBV12-4	few	TRBJ1-5	TGTGCCAGCAGCCCCGGGTGGGGGAACAATCAGCCCCAGCATTTT	CASSPGWGNNQPQHF
TRBD1	TRBV6-5	-	TRBJ2-7	TGTGCCAGCAGTTACTCCTCAGGACAGGGCCTTCTCGAGCAGTACTTC	CASSYSSGQGLLEQYF
TRBD2	TRBV28	-	TRBJ2-5	TGTGCCAGCAGTGCGACTAGCGGGGATCAAGAGACCCAGTACTTC	CASSATSGDQETQYF
-	TRBV10-1	-	TRBJ2-7	TGCGCCAGCAGTGAGTATAGGGGCTACGAGCAGTACTTC	CASSEYRGYEQYF
-	TRBV7-9	few	TRBJ2-7	TGTGCCAGCAGCCCTGCAGGGGGGGGCGCCTACGAGCAGTACTTC	CASSPAGGGAYEQYF
TRBD2	TRBV7-2	-	TRBJ2-1	TGTGCCAGCAGCTTAGAAGGGTGGCGGGAGAGGTACAATGAGCAGTTCTTC	CASSLEGWRERYNEQFF
-	TRBV7-8	-	TRBJ2-3	TGTGCCAGCAGCCCGACTGCTACTAGCACAGATACGCAGTATTTT	CASSPTATSTDTQYF
-	TRBV7-2	many	TRBJ1-4	TGTGCCAGCAGCACAATTGCAACTAATGAAAAACTGTTTTTT	CASSTIATNEKLFF
-	TRBV6-6	-	TRBJ2-1	TGTGCCAGCACCGAAGGGGGTAGCCGGCTGGGGGGTGAGCAGTTCTTC	CASTEGGSRLGGEQFF
-	TRBV5-1	-	TRBJ2-1	TGCGCCAGCAGCTTTTACTCAGTCAGTGAGCAGTTCTTC	CASSFYSVSEQFF
-	TRBV7-2	-	TRBJ1-2	TGTGCCAGCAGCTTTTATTGGGGGGCTCACGGCTACACCTTC	CASSFYWGAHGYTF
-	TRBV27	few	TRBJ2-3	TGTGCCAGCAGTTACCAGGGAGATACGCAGTATTTT	CASSYQGDTQYF
-	TRBV12-3/TRBV12-4	few	TRBJ2-3	TGTGCCAGCAGTCGGGACACCAGCACAGATACGCAGTATTTT	CASSRDTSTDTQYF
-	TRBV7-2	few	TRBJ2-3	TGTGCCAGCACCCCAGGGGGGGCCCCAGATACGCAGTATTTT	CASTPGGAPDTQYF
-	TRBV7-1	many	TRBJ2-5	TGTGCCAGCAGCCCGGACAGCCAAGAGACCCAGTACTTC	CASSPDSQETQYF
-	TRBV11-3	-	TRBJ2-3	TGTGCCAGCAGCTCCGCTGGGGGAGGCGCCACAGATACGCAGTATTTT	CASSSAGGGATDTQYF
-	TRBV20-1	-	TRBJ2-3	TGCAGTGCTAGATCGGAGGAGGACGGCACAGATACGCAGTATTTT	CSARSEEDGTDTQYF
TRBD1	TRBV7-8	-	TRBJ1-5	TGTGCCAGCAGCTTATACGGGACAGTTCTATATAGCAATCAGCCCCAGCATTTT	CASSLYGTVLYSNQPQHF
-	TRBV7-2	once	TRBJ2-7	TGTGCCAGCAGCTTAGAGGGATTTCGCGAGCAGTACTTC	CASSLEGFREQYF
-	TRBV25-1	-	TRBJ1-4	TGTGCCAGCAGCCTAGATGGGCAGAATGAAAAACTGTTTTTT	CASSLDGQNEKLFF
-	TRBV7-2	-	TRBJ1-1	TGTGCCAGCAGCATAGGGGTGAGCACTGAAGCTTTCTTT	CASSIGVSTEAFF
-	TRBV12-5	-	TRBJ2-5	TGTGCTAGTGGTTTGGAAATACAAGAGACCCAGTACTTC	CASGLEIQETQYF
-	TRBV10-3	once	TRBJ2-7	TGTGCCATCACCATTGCCGGCGGCGAGCAGTACTTC	CAITIAGGEQYF
TRBD1	TRBV7-8	few	TRBJ1-3	TGTGCCAGCAGCTTAGGACAGGGGGCGGCTGGAAACACCATATATTTT	CASSLGQGAAGNTIYF
-	TRBV10-3	few	TRBJ1-3	TGTGCCATCAGTCACCTGCGGAGCTCTGGAAACACCATATATTTT	CAISHLRSSGNTIYF
TRBD1	TRBV7-2	few	TRBJ1-1	TGTGCCAGCAGTAACAGGGGAATGAACACTGAAGCTTTCTTT	CASSNRGMNTEAFF
TRBD1	TRBV7-6	-	TRBJ1-1	TGTGCCAGCAGCCCCCAGGGGGCGCACACTGAAGCTTTCTTT	CASSPQGAHTEAFF
TRBD1	TRBV12-3/TRBV12-4	few	TRBJ1-1	TGTGCCAGCAGTTTAGTTTCAGGGGGCATGAACACTGAAGCTTTCTTT	CASSLVSGGMNTEAFF
TRBD1	TRBV6-5	-	TRBJ1-6	TGTGCCAGCACCGTGGGACAGGGAGGAGGTTCACCCCTCCACTTT	CASTVGQGGGSPLHF
-	TRBV7-8	-	TRBJ2-2	TGTGCCAGCAGGCCAACGGGGGCAGGCGCCGGGGAGCTGTTTTTT	CASRPTGAGAGELFF
-	TRBV7-8	many	TRBJ1-1	TGTGCCAGCAGCTTAGGGACAGCGAACACTGAAGCTTTCTTT	CASSLGTANTEAFF
-	TRBV19	-	TRBJ1-2	TGTGCCAGTAGTCTCCTCCCGGGTAACTATGGCTACACCTTC	CASSLLPGNYGYTF
-	TRBV6-6	-	TRBJ1-6	TGTGCCAGCAACGTAGGGGGGCCGGGTTCACCCCTCCACTTT	CASNVGGPGSPLHF